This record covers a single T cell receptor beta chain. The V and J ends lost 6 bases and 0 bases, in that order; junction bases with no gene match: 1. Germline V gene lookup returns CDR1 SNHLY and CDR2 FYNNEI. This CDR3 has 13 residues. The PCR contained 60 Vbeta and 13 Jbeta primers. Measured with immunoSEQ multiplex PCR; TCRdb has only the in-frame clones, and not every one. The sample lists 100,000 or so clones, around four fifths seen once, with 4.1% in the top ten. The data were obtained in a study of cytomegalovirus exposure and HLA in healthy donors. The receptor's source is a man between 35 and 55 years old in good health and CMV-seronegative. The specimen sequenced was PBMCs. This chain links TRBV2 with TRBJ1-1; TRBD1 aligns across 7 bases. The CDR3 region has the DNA TGTGCCAGCAGGGGACAGCTGAACACTGAAGCTTTCTTT. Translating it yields CASRGQLNTEAFF.